This TCR beta chain was captured in a study of T cell responses to AZD1222 COVID-19 vaccine (dated by TCRdb to the early 2020s). Describing the broader study: AZD1222 recipients with second doses at about 4 weeks or about 12 weeks were pooled, because spike-specific TCR depth and breadth did not differ between schedules. TCR sequencing covered some 250 trial participants: 207 given two doses of AZD1222 and around 25 given two doses of MenACWY control vaccine. Enrollment into the trials was organized by age into subgroups of 18-55, 56-69 and 70-plus years, and those subgroups contained around 150, 28 and 57 TCR-sequenced participants, respectively. Broad study findings and their caveats: Conclusions about previously exposed vaccinees are limited, since just six AZD1222 recipients were seropositive for SARS-CoV-2 at baseline. Because no samples from the day 14 peak response were available, repertoires could be characterized only after the peak T cell response. In the small 56-69-year group, the increase in depth fell short of significance, most likely because of low power. Reportedly, almost half of the unique spike-specific TCRs recognized epitopes lying outside the regions that are mutated in the B.1.351 and B.1.1.7 variants. Participants were mostly white British, with more females than males. The authors suggested clonal diversity may have been underestimated. After two AZD1222 doses, spike-specific TCR breadth and depth were significantly higher than at day 0 and than in MenACWY recipients. The whole spike protein was spanned by vaccine-associated CD4 TCRs, and dominant responses were seen in regions 160-218 and 743-854.

Including the terminal cysteine and phenylalanine, the CDR3 comprises 17 residues. Only the CDR3 DNA stays, 51 bases, in frame from base 1. V is clipped by 5 bases and J by 0 bases, and the sequence between their germline boundaries is 19 bases long. As encoded in the germline V gene, CDR1 is SGHTA while CDR2 is FQGNSA. The time point label here, explained by the study, means: baseline before first vaccination. The vaccinee samples were drawn from two UK trials, COV001 and COV002, one of which was a single-blind randomized controlled phase 2/3 trial testing AZD1222 (ChAdOx1 nCoV-19) in healthy adults. Trial participant PBMC samples were collected at day 0 and day 28 after the second dose for TCRbeta chain sequencing. The CDR3 regions of human TCRbeta chains were analyzed by immunosequencing. Under the source paper's analysis protocol: Repertoire TCRs were checked for matches against a reference library of SARS-CoV-2-specific TCRs that had been generated using the MIRA antigen-specificity platform. Breadth meant the fraction of unique TCRs that were SARS-CoV-2-associated, whereas depth meant the fraction of total T cells that were SARS-CoV-2-associated. Using the MIRA data, every spike-specific TCR was mapped to the spike region that the TCR reacted to and assigned to either a CD4 or a CD8 class. Log10-transformed breadth and depth values were compared by one-way ANOVA with Sidak's multiple comparisons tests. Here the immuneACCESS table is served through TCRdb, limited to in-frame sequences with V and J called. Missing clones are a known gap in these copies; in checked studies unresolved V genes cover under half, and the rest lacks a known reason. Clone size and V and J calls were adopted from that table, with D and trimming inferred from the DNA. Across this sample there are about 160,000 clones, with approximately 90% seen only once. The top ten constitute approximately 5.1% of the sample.

Notes on this clone: The clone's antigen remains unknown. No much larger clone exists at a distance of one base, and base qualities are not known.

This chain joins TRBV7-2 to TRBJ1-1, and TRBD1 may be the D gene, going by 6 matching bases. The sequence was obtained from an adult in good health. The sample was peripheral blood, taken on day 0 of AZD1222 vaccination. The nucleotide sequence is given as TGTGCCAGCAGCACCCAGGGGCCGGCTTCTATGAACACTGAAGCTTTCTTT. This codes for CASSTQGPASMNTEAFF.